Listed below are T cell receptor beta chains from one sample, sequenced in a study of cytomegalovirus exposure and HLA in healthy donors. The table came from immunoSEQ multiplex PCR; TCRdb's copy has only in-frame clones and leaves some out. The profile shows 250,000 to 350,000 clones, just over 85% of them singletons. Sequencing was done on a sample of PBMCs. The receptors stem from a man aged 35 to 55 in good health and CMV-seropositive. The CDR3 runs from the conserved cysteine through the conserved F or W. D genes are given only for firm matches. Clone size is stated in some rows and not others, as once, few, many or a class when expanded.

CDR3	DNA	D	size	J	V
CASRGGQGATQPQHF	TGTGCCAGCAGGGGGGGACAGGGGGCAACTCAGCCCCAGCATTTT	TRBD1	.	TRBJ1-5	TRBV28
CASSEVARGTSGRREQYF	TGCGCCAGCAGTGAGGTTGCCCGGGGGACTAGCGGGAGGAGGGAGCAGTACTTC	TRBD2	.	TRBJ2-7	TRBV10-2
CASSRWTSGMSDEQFF	TGCGCCAGCAGCCGCTGGACTAGCGGGATGAGTGATGAGCAGTTCTTC	TRBD2	.	TRBJ2-1	TRBV5-1
CASSLLLTGTGFSTGELFF	TGTGCCAGCAGCTTACTCCTTACCGGGACAGGGTTTAGCACCGGGGAGCTGTTTTTT	TRBD1	.	TRBJ2-2	TRBV7-9
CASSLVAGITNEKLFF	TGTGCCAGCAGCTTGGTGGCCGGGATAACTAATGAAAAACTGTTTTTT	.	once	TRBJ1-4	TRBV5-5
CASSVGASGPYEQYF	TGTGCCAGCAGCGTAGGTGCTAGCGGGCCGTACGAGCAGTACTTC	TRBD2	.	TRBJ2-7	TRBV9
CSVEADNEQFF	TGCAGCGTTGAGGCCGATAATGAGCAGTTCTTC	.	.	TRBJ2-1	TRBV29-1
CASSPGTSDTQYF	TGTGCCAGCAGCCCCGGGACTTCAGATACGCAGTATTTT	.	.	TRBJ2-3	TRBV9
CASSNTGTSSSDTQYF	TGTGCCAGCAGCAATACAGGGACTAGCTCCTCCGATACGCAGTATTTT	TRBD2	.	TRBJ2-3	TRBV28
CAWSGEANIQYF	TGTGCCTGGAGTGGAGAAGCAAACATTCAGTACTTC	.	once	TRBJ2-4	TRBV30
CASSSGLATLGQYF	TGTGCCAGCAGCTCGGGACTAGCGACGCTAGGGCAGTACTTC	TRBD2	.	TRBJ2-7	TRBV11-2
CASSSGQGARGELFF	TGCGCCAGCAGCTCCGGACAGGGGGCAAGGGGGGAGCTGTTTTTT	TRBD1	.	TRBJ2-2	TRBV5-1
CASSLRSGANVLTF	TGTGCCAGCAGTTTGCGCTCTGGGGCCAACGTCCTGACTTTC	.	.	TRBJ2-6	TRBV27
CASSLSRTGGLANYGYTF	TGTGCCAGCAGTTTATCAAGGACAGGGGGCTTGGCTAACTATGGCTACACCTTC	TRBD1	.	TRBJ1-2	TRBV28
CASSGRQPLDTEAFF	TGTGCCAGCAGTGGCCGACAGCCCCTGGACACTGAAGCTTTCTTT	.	few	TRBJ1-1	TRBV2
CASSDQTGTGYTF	TGTGCCAGCAGTGATCAGACAGGGACTGGCTACACCTTC	TRBD1	once	TRBJ1-2	TRBV28
CASAAFYEQYF	TGTGCCAGCGCTGCGTTCTACGAGCAGTACTTC	.	few	TRBJ2-7	TRBV6-1
CSVASTGTGVEKLFF	TGCAGCGTTGCGAGTACCGGGACAGGGGTTGAAAAACTGTTTTTT	TRBD1	.	TRBJ1-4	TRBV29-1
CASGPGQAYEQYF	TGTGCCAGCGGACCGGGACAGGCCTACGAGCAGTACTTC	TRBD1	once	TRBJ2-7	TRBV27
CASSFGEGNEQFF	TGTGCCAGCAGCTTCGGGGAAGGCAATGAGCAGTTCTTC	.	.	TRBJ2-1	TRBV7-8
CASSGGLAGTFITDTQYF	TGCGCCAGCAGCGGGGGACTAGCGGGAACCTTTATCACAGATACGCAGTATTTT	TRBD2	once	TRBJ2-3	TRBV5-1
CASSWTVNTEAFF	TGTGCCAGCAGCTGGACAGTGAACACTGAAGCTTTCTTT	.	few	TRBJ1-1	TRBV5-6
CASSLGGQVTEQYF	TGCGCCAGCAGCTTGGGAGGACAGGTAACCGAGCAGTACTTC	TRBD1	.	TRBJ2-7	TRBV5-1
CASRSGYTIYF	TGTGCCAGCAGGTCGGGATACACCATATATTTT	.	.	TRBJ1-3	TRBV25-1
CATSRVRGQGTEAFF	TGTGCCACCAGCAGAGTAAGGGGACAAGGCACTGAAGCTTTCTTT	.	.	TRBJ1-1	TRBV15
CASSGTGGSEQYF	TGTGCCAGCTCCGGGACAGGGGGCTCCGAGCAGTACTTC	TRBD1	.	TRBJ2-7	TRBV18
CASRPTVGKTEAFF	TGTGCCAGCAGACCGACAGTGGGGAAGACTGAAGCTTTCTTT	.	.	TRBJ1-1	TRBV6-5
CASSPSGKYNEQFF	TGTGCCAGCAGTCCGAGCGGTAAATACAATGAGCAGTTCTTC	.	.	TRBJ2-1	TRBV4-2
CASSSPLTENTDTQYF	TGTGCCAGCAGCTCCCCTCTAACAGAGAACACAGATACGCAGTATTTT	.	.	TRBJ2-3	TRBV13
CASSALSVGRGRDEQYF	TGTGCCAGCAGCGCCTTATCGGTGGGGCGAGGCCGGGACGAGCAGTACTTC	.	.	TRBJ2-7	TRBV27
CASSSGGYQPQHF	TGTGCCAGCAGCTCAGGGGGTTATCAGCCCCAGCATTTT	TRBD1	few	TRBJ1-5	TRBV11-1